The clone carrying this TCR beta chain has a handful of counts. What it binds is not known. A read error may account for a junction end that differs from germline. The sample belongs to a study of T-cell reconstitution after alpha-beta-depleted transplantation in children. Overall study findings and caveats: Where alpha-beta T cells came from about two months after transplant was reportedly several hundred expanded graft clones. Newly produced T cells mostly provided counts and TCRbeta diversity after one year, as hyperexpanded clones declined. Surviving recipient T cells and thymic progenitors accounted for the high day-60 TCRbeta diversity observed in some patients.

The TCRbeta library was prepared with unique molecular identifiers. TCRdb analysed the PCR reads with MiXCR anew, one entry per CDR3 protein. The sample includes about 640,000 distinct CDR3 sequences, over 10% of them seen just once. The CDR3 runs to 14 residues. Germline CDR1 and CDR2: SSHAT and FNYEAQ (reference sequence). The rearrangement uses TRBV7-7 and TRBJ2-1, with TRBD2 matching over 11 bases. The origin of this receptor is a male patient younger than 18 who had a stem cell transplant for acute myeloid leukemia, so the T cells may come from the graft donor. This specimen consisted of PBMCs, mostly from graft donor cells, obtained 360 days after TCRalphabeta/CD19-depleted stem cell transplant. As DNA, the CDR3 is TGTGCTAGCAGTCCTAGCGGGAGGCCCTGGGAGCAGTTCTTC. Its translation: CASSPSGRPWEQFF.